This T cell receptor beta chain was captured by sequencing in a study of OX40 agonist ivuxolimab in advanced cancers. On the study more broadly: Patient treatment consisted of intravenous ivuxolimab administration every 2 weeks at 0.01 to 10 mg/kg.

The protocol was immunoSEQ multiplex PCR, while the TCRdb copy is restricted to in-frame clones and leaves out a portion. The data contain 60,000 to 70,000 clones, 75% to 90% of them singletons. Trimming cost V 7 bases and J 5 bases; bases outside gene matches: 8. CDR3 length: 15 residues. Germline V gene data show CDR1 as SGHNT and CDR2 as YENEEA. The receptor was derived from an adult with an advanced solid tumor such as melanoma, head and neck, liver or kidney cancer. The material was CD4+ or CD8+ T cells sorted from blood, obtained in a trial of the OX40 agonist ivuxolimab. V and J are TRBV11-3 and TRBJ2-1, with 10 positions matching TRBD2. CDR3 in DNA: TGTGCCAGCACCCCTAGTGGACTAGCGGACAATGAGCAGTTCTTC. This encodes CASTPSGLADNEQFF.